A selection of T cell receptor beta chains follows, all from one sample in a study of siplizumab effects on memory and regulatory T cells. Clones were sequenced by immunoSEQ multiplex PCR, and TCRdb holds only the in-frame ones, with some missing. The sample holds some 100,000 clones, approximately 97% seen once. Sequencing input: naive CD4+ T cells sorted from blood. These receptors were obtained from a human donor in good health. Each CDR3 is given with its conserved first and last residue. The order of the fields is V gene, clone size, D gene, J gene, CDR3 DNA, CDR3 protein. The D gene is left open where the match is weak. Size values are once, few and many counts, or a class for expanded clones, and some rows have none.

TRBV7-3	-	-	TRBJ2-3	TGTGCCAGCAGCTATGGTAGCACAGATACGCAGTATTTT	CASSYGSTDTQYF
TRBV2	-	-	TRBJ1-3	TGTGCCAGCAGAGGACAGAACTCTGGAAACACCATATATTTT	CASRGQNSGNTIYF
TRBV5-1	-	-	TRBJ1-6	TGCGCCAGCAGCTTGGTGGTAGGACAGAATAATTCACCCCTCCACTTT	CASSLVVGQNNSPLHF
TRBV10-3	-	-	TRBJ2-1	TGTGCCATCCGGGCAGAGTTAAATGAGCAGTTCTTC	CAIRAELNEQFF
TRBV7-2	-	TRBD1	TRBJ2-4	TGTGCCAGCGGACCCAGGGGGAACATTCAGTACTTC	CASGPRGNIQYF
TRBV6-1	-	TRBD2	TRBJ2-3	TGTGCCAGCAGTGTCCGGGAGGCCCTGCAGTATTTT	CASSVREALQYF
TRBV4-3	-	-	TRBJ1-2	TGCGCCAGCAGCCAAGGACAGGTCCCTCAATATGGCTACACCTTC	CASSQGQVPQYGYTF
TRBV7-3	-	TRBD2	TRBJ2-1	TGTGCCAGCAGCCCGAGCGGGGGGGCCTACAATGAGCAGTTCTTC	CASSPSGGAYNEQFF
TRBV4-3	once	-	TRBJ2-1	TGCGCCAGCAGCCAAGATCGGGCTAGCAATGAGCAGTTCTTC	CASSQDRASNEQFF
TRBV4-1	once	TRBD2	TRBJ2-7	TGCGCCAGCAGCCAAGTGGGACTAGCTTACGAGCAGTACTTC	CASSQVGLAYEQYF
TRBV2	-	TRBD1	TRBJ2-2	TGTGCCAGCACCCAAGACAGGGCCGGGACCGGGGAGCTGTTTTTT	CASTQDRAGTGELFF
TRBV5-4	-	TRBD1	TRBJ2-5	TGTGCCAGCAGCGGGACAGAAGAGACCCAGTACTTC	CASSGTEETQYF
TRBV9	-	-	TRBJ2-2	TGTGCCAGCAGCGTAGATCAAACTACGAACACCGGGGAGCTGTTTTTT	CASSVDQTTNTGELFF
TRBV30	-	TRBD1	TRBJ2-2	TGTGCCTGGACCTCAGACAGGGCCGGGGAGCTGTTTTTT	CAWTSDRAGELFF
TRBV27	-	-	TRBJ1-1	TGTGCCAGCAGTTTAAGGGTCAGGGATGAAGCTTTCTTT	CASSLRVRDEAFF
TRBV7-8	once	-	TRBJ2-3	TGTGCCAGCAGCCCCTTCACCACAGATACGCAGTATTTT	CASSPFTTDTQYF
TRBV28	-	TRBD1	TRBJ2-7	TGTGCCAGCAGTCCGCCGGGACAGTCTTACGAGCAGTACTTC	CASSPPGQSYEQYF
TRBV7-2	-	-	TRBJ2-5	TGTGCCAGCAGCTCTCTACTAGGGATTGGGGAAGAGACCCAGTACTTC	CASSSLLGIGEETQYF
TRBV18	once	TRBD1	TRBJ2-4	TGTGCCAGCTCATCAGGGGGCGCGACCAAAAACATTCAGTACTTC	CASSSGGATKNIQYF
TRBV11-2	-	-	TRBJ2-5	TGTGCCAGCAGCTTGGGGACGCGCCGGGAAGAGCAGTACTTC	CASSLGTRREEQYF
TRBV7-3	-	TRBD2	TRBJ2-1	TGTGCCAGCAGCGGATCTAAGGAGCGGGGGGCGAGAAATGAGCAGTTCTTC	CASSGSKERGARNEQFF
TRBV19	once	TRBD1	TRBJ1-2	TGTGCCAGTAGAGACAGGACAGGGACTAACTATGGCTACACCTTC	CASRDRTGTNYGYTF
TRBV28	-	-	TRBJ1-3	TGTGCCAGCAATCCGGGACTCCCCTCTGGAAACACCATATATTTT	CASNPGLPSGNTIYF
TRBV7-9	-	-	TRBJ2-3	TGTGCCAGCAGCACCGGCCCCTCCACAGATACGCAGTATTTT	CASSTGPSTDTQYF
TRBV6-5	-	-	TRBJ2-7	TGTGCCAGCAGTTACGAGGGCCTTAGCTCCTACGAGCAGTACTTC	CASSYEGLSSYEQYF
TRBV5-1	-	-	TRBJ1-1	TGCGCCAGCAGCTACCTCACAGGGAACACTGAAGCTTTCTTT	CASSYLTGNTEAFF
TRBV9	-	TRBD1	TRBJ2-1	TGTGCCAGCAGCGTAGCTGGGACAGGGTACAATGAGCAGTTCTTC	CASSVAGTGYNEQFF
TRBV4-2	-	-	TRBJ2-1	TGTGCCAGCAGCCAAGATCGGGCGGGGTCCTACAATGAGCAGTTCTTC	CASSQDRAGSYNEQFF
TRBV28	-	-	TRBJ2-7	TGTGCCAGCAGTTTAACAGGACCATCCTACGAGCAGTACTTC	CASSLTGPSYEQYF
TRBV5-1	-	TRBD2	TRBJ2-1	TGCGCCAGCAGCTGGGGACTAGCGGGGGCAAAAGCCTACAATGAGCAGTTCTTC	CASSWGLAGAKAYNEQFF
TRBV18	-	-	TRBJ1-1	TGTGCCAGCTCACCACAGGGTCCTGAAGCTTTCTTT	CASSPQGPEAFF
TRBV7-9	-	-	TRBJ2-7	TGTGCCAGCAGCCGCGGGACGACTCCGCAAGTTGGCTACGAGCAGTACTTC	CASSRGTTPQVGYEQYF
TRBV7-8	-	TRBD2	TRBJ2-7	TGTGCCAGCAGCTCTAGCGGGGGGACCTCCTACGAGCAGTACTTC	CASSSSGGTSYEQYF
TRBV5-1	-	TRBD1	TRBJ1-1	TGCGCCAGCAGCTTTGGGACAGCGAACACTGAAGCTTTCTTT	CASSFGTANTEAFF
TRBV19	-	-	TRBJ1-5	TGTGCCAGTAGTTCCGCAGACAGCCGCAATCAGCCCCAGCATTTT	CASSSADSRNQPQHF
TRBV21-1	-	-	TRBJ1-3	TGTGCCAGCAGACGAAACACCATATATTTT	CASRRNTIYF
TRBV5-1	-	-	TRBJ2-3	TGCGCCAGCAGCTCCCGAACCGACGCTAGCACAGATACGCAGTATTTT	CASSSRTDASTDTQYF
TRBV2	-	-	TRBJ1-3	TGTGCCAGCACCTATTACTCTGGAAACACCATATATTTT	CASTYYSGNTIYF
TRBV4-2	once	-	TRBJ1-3	TGTGCCAGCAGCCAAGATGGTAGTTACTCTGGAAACACCATATATTTT	CASSQDGSYSGNTIYF
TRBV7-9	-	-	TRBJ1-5	TGTGCCAGCAGCTTCTCACAGGGTTATAGTGGCAATCAGCCCCAGCATTTT	CASSFSQGYSGNQPQHF
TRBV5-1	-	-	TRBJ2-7	TGCGCCAGCAGCCCCGGACAGAGCTCCTACGAGCAGTACTTC	CASSPGQSSYEQYF
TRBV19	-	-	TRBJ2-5	TGTGCCAGTAGTACCACCACAGGGGGGGCCCTCCGGACCCAGTACTTC	CASSTTTGGALRTQYF
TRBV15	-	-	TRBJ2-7	TGTGCCACCAGCAGAGATAATGCGCGGAGGGGATGGTACGAGCAGTACTTC	CATSRDNARRGWYEQYF
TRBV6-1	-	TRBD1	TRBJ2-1	TGTGCCAGCAGAAAAGACAGGGGCTCCTACAATGAGCAGTTCTTC	CASRKDRGSYNEQFF
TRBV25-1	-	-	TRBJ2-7	TGTGCCAGCAGTTCCGGGGGCGAGCAGTACTTC	CASSSGGEQYF
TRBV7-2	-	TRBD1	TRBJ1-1	TGTGCCAGCAGTCTAGACAGGGCCGTGAACACTGAAGCTTTCTTT	CASSLDRAVNTEAFF
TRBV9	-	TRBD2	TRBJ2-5	TGTGCCAGCAGCGTAGTGGCGGGGGGTACCCAAGAGACCCAGTACTTC	CASSVVAGGTQETQYF
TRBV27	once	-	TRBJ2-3	TGTGCCAGCAGTTTATCCTCCCTCCCAGATACGCAGTATTTT	CASSLSSLPDTQYF
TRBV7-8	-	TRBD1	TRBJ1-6	TGTGCCAGCACCAAACCTCGGGACAGGGAAGGGCCCCTCCACTTT	CASTKPRDREGPLHF
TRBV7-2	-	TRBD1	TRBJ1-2	TGTGCCAGCAGCGCCAGGGACAGACCTTACTATGGCTACACCTTC	CASSARDRPYYGYTF
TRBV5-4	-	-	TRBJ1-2	TGTGCCAGCCATTCGATGGTTAACTATGGCTACACCTTC	CASHSMVNYGYTF
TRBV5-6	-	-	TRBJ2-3	TGTGCCAGCAGCGACAGGAAGCGACGAAGCACAGATACGCAGTATTTT	CASSDRKRRSTDTQYF
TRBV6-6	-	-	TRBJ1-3	TGTGCCAGCAGTTACTTCGGAAACACCATATATTTT	CASSYFGNTIYF
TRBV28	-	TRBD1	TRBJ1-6	TGTGCCAGCAGTGCCGGGACAGGTGCTTTTTTTAACTCCTATAATTCACCCCTCCACTTT	CASSAGTGAFFNSYNSPLHF
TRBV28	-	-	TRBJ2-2	TGTGCCATCCGTGAGGGGAGGAACACCGGGGAGCTGTTTTTT	CAIREGRNTGELFF
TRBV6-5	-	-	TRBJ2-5	TGTGCCAGCGACGGGACTGGCGTCCAAGAGACCCAGTACTTC	CASDGTGVQETQYF
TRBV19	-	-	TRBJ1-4	TGTGCCAGTAGCCCCCCGGGGTTAGGGTCCCGGAATGAAAAACTGTTTTTT	CASSPPGLGSRNEKLFF
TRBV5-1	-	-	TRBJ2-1	TGCGCCAGCAGCTTGAGCGGGTCCTACAATGAGCAGTTCTTC	CASSLSGSYNEQFF
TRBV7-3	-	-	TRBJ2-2	TGTGCCAGCAGCTTCCGGGGAGAAACTATCGCGAACACCGGGGAGCTGTTTTTT	CASSFRGETIANTGELFF
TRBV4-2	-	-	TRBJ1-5	TGTGCCAGCAGCCAAGTGGAGTCCAGGTTCGATCAGCCCCAGCATTTT	CASSQVESRFDQPQHF